The 14 T cell receptor beta chains below were found in one sample sequenced in a study of molecular identifiers for immune sequencing clone quantification. Via MiXCR, TCRdb re-called the PCR reads, giving one row per CDR3 protein. Of about 630,000 distinct CDR3 sequences in the sample, 25% were seen once. The sequencing sample was made of naive CD8+ T cells from blood, with Jurkat cell RNA spiked in. The sample's subset: FACS-sorted CD8+CD4-CCR7+CD45RA+ naive T cells. The receptor set was obtained from a human donor in good health. Some libraries in this study had Jurkat cell RNA spiked in.

This clonotype has only a few counts. The V call is TRBV5-1, the J call TRBJ2-7; weak D call: TRBD1 (5 bases). CDR1 SGHRS and CDR2 YFSETQ come from the germline V gene. Trimming stripped 4 bases from V and 0 bases from J, with 11 bases between. The CDR3 extends over 14 amino acids. The CDR3 sequence: CASSSSGISYEQYF. For the CDR3, the DNA is TGCGCCAGCAGCAGCTCAGGGATCTCCTACGAGCAGTACTTC.

The V call is TRBV7-8, the J call TRBJ2-1; TRBD2 agrees at 11 bases. The length of the CDR3 is 16 residues. J was trimmed by 1 base and V by 8 bases; bases with no gene match: 7. Germline V CDR1 and CDR2: SGHVS, FQNEAQ. CDR3 loop: CASVLAGGFSYNEQFF. CDR3 DNA sequence: TGTGCCAGCGTCTTAGCGGGGGGGTTTTCCTACAATGAGCAGTTCTTC.

This clonotype was detected many times. The CDR3 DNA follows: TGTGCCAGCAGTTTCAGAGGGGCCGGGTACGAGCAGTACTTC. It yields the protein CASSFRGAGYEQYF. The chain carries TRBV28 and TRBJ2-7; the D gene could be TRBD1 or TRBD2 (5 bases each). This CDR3 spans 14 amino acids. Looked up from germline, CDR1 is MDHEN and CDR2 is SYDVKM. V was shortened by 3 bases and J by 4 bases, with 13 bases between the two germline ends.

This sequence joins TRBV2 and TRBJ1-4; 7 nucleotides align to TRBD1. The trim removed 3 bases at V and 5 bases at J, leaving 9 bases unmatched. CDR3 size: 16 residues. CDR1 is SNHLY and CDR2 is FYNNEI in the germline V gene. The CDR3 region is CASSEVDRRPNEKLFF. Written as DNA, the CDR3 is TGTGCCAGCAGTGAGGTGGACAGGCGACCGAATGAAAAACTGTTTTTT.

The rearrangement joins TRBV11-2 to TRBJ2-3, with a tentative D call TRBD2 (5 bases). Germline V gives CDR1 SGHAT, CDR2 FQNNGV. This CDR3 is built from 15 residues. The ends were cut back, 2 bases at V and 0 bases at J, with 9 bases in the middle. CDR3 sequence reads: CASSLIPSSTDTQYF. The CDR3 DNA is TGTGCCAGCAGCTTAATTCCTAGCAGCACAGATACGCAGTATTTT. Filled out from reference TRBV11-2 and TRBJ2-3, the complete variable domain reads EAGVAQSPRYKIIEKRQSVAFWCNPISGHATLYWYQQILGQGPKLLIQFQNNGVVDDSQLPKDRFSAERLKGVDSTLKIQPAKLEDSAVYLCASSLIPSSTDTQYFGPGTRLTVL.

The chain recombines TRBV28 with TRBJ1-2; TRBD1 is a possible D gene (6 bases). Trimming left V 7 bases short and J 1 base short, with 10 bases between. The germline CDR1 and CDR2 sequences are MDHEN and SYDVKM. The CDR3 totals 13 residues. In nucleotides, the CDR3 is TGTGCCAGCACCGGACAGCGTAACTATGGCTACACCTTC. Its translation is CASTGQRNYGYTF.

This clonotype was counted ten times or more. The V call is TRBV12-3 or TRBV12-4, the J call TRBJ1-1; D is undetermined. The CDR3 extends over 14 amino acids. The ends were cut back, 2 bases at V and 3 bases at J, with 10 bases in the middle. The CDR3 is CASSLSAEDTEAFF. For the CDR3, the DNA is TGTGCCAGCAGTTTATCCGCAGAGGACACTGAAGCTTTCTTT.

This clonotype was recorded many times. The chain has TRBV14 and TRBJ2-7; D perhaps matches TRBD2 (6 bases). Trimming shortened V by 5 bases and J by 3 bases, and 11 bases separated the two germline ends. CDR3 length: 13 residues. The germline V gene encodes CDR1 SGHDN and CDR2 FVKESK. This CDR3 is CASSWGVDYEQYF. CDR3 coding DNA: TGTGCCAGCAGCTGGGGGGTGGACTACGAGCAGTACTTC.

This clonotype was seen more than once but under ten times. The chain uses TRBV30 and TRBJ2-3; D call uncertain. V lost 2 bases to trimming and J lost 4 bases, with 10 bases between them. Germline CDR1 reads GTSNPN; CDR2 reads SVGIG (reference sequence). The CDR3 sequence is 13 residues long. CDR3 sequence: CAWSPLPADTQYF. The CDR3 coding sequence is TGTGCCTGGAGTCCGCTGCCGGCAGATACGCAGTATTTT.

This clonotype was found a few times. The rearrangement links TRBV27 to TRBJ2-2; no clear D. Germline CDR1 is MNHEY and CDR2 is SMNVEV (reference sequence). Trimming removed 3 bases at V and 5 bases at J, with 10 bases between. This CDR3 has 14 amino acids. CDR3 DNA sequence: TGTGCCAGCAGTTTTGGAGCGCGTACCGGGGAGCTGTTTTTT. Residues: CASSFGARTGELFF.

This clonotype was recorded at least ten times. The J gene is TRBJ2-4, the V gene TRBV12-3 or TRBV12-4, with 7 bases matching TRBD1. Germline trimming cut 5 bases from V and 6 bases from J; bases unmatched to any gene: 7. The CDR3 loop spans 14 amino acids. The chain's CDR3 is CASSAGGAGNIQYF. As DNA, the CDR3 is TGTGCCAGCAGTGCAGGGGGTGCAGGAAACATTCAGTACTTC.

The genes are TRBV11-2 and TRBJ2-7; TRBD2 is a possible D gene (6 bases). The CDR3 sequence is 15 residues long. Germline V gene data show CDR1 as SGHAT and CDR2 as FQNNGV. The V end lost 5 bases, the J end lost 3 bases, and 17 bases lay between the germline ends. This CDR3 is CASSVGKDGGYEQYF. CDR3 DNA: TGTGCCAGCAGCGTAGGGAAGGACGGGGGCTACGAGCAGTACTTC.

As for this clonotype: As the CDR3 is not closed by the conserved phenylalanine or tryptophan, this likely results from a read error. V gene TRBV19 combines with J gene TRBJ2-7; 9 bases fit TRBD1. Trimming took 7 bases from V and 3 from J; bases not matched to a gene: 7. Germline CDR1 is LNHDA and CDR2 is SQIVND (reference sequence). The CDR3 is 14 amino acids. The DNA of the CDR3 is TGTGCCAGTACCCCGGGACAGGGATTCTACGAGCAGTACTCC. This codes for CASTPGQGFYEQYS.

The rearrangement links TRBV20-1 to TRBJ2-4; TRBD1 is a possible D gene (5 bases). The CDR3 covers 15 residues. Trimming stripped 3 bases from V and 0 bases from J, with 12 bases between. The germline CDR1 and CDR2 sequences are DFQATT and SNEGSKA (reference sequence). CDR3 amino acids: CSASDRMIAKNIQYF. The CDR3 coding sequence is TGCAGTGCTAGCGACAGAATGATAGCCAAAAACATTCAGTACTTC.